This T cell receptor (beta chain) was identified during a study of T cells in localized non-small cell lung cancer (dated by TCRdb to about 2020). Regarding the study in general: Comparing tumors with uninvolved tumor-adjacent lungs, the study looked at the T cell repertoires of around 250 patients with early-stage NSCLC. The cohort consisted of 236 treatment-naive NSCLC patients whose localized lung tumors had been resected. The mean age of the NSCLC patients was under 70 years, with 130 or so men and around 110 women. What the authors observed across the whole study: Because multi-region tumor sequencing was not done, intratumor heterogeneity could not be ruled out. Longer overall survival was associated with higher blood T cell density, whereas shorter survival was associated with higher adjacent-lung clonality. The highest T cell clonality was observed in uninvolved tumor-adjacent lung, where clonality exceeded that of tumor, suggesting that antigenic responses were more focused in uninvolved tumor-adjacent lung. Because of the exploratory design, TCR variables were selected using unadjusted p-values without false-discovery rate correction. Of the top 100 tumor clones, a median of roughly 60 were detected in paired uninvolved adjacent lung; approximately 30 were also among that lung's top 100.

The immunoSEQ Assay was used to sequence TCR beta CDR3 regions from DNA. Per the authors' processing: T cell density was computed as TCR beta template counts normalized to usable DNA estimated by amplifying housekeeping genes. Richness was estimated with the preseqR package, extrapolating to 400,000 templates for PBMC samples and 120,000 templates for tissue samples. Clonality was taken to be one minus Pielou's evenness. Differential abundance testing on productive amino-acid clonotypes, with a minimum total count of 5 and an alpha of 0.1, was used to identify tissue-enriched TCRs. The Jaccard Index and the Morisita Overlap Index were used to quantify repertoire overlap between compartments. GLIPH clustered TCR beta CDR3s with public tetramer-defined viral CDR3s; viral motifs required at least three viral sequences plus V-gene enrichment. TCRdb's version of the immuneACCESS table is confined to in-frame rearrangements and falls short of the full clone set. An unresolved V gene accounts for under half of the shortfall where checked; the remainder is of unknown origin. V and J calls and clone size follow that table, whereas D and trimming were derived from the DNA. The sample table holds roughly 9,900 clones, of which around 79% were seen once. Jointly, the top ten make up 30% to 35% of the sample.

Regarding this clone: Its antigen has not been determined. No much larger clone exists at a distance of one base, and base qualities are not known.

The germline V and J ends show losses of 0 bases and 1 base respectively, and no gene match explains 10 bases of the junction. The CDR3, cysteine through phenylalanine, is 19 amino acids long. Only the CDR3 DNA stays, 57 bases, in frame from base 1. Via the germline V gene (reference sequence), CDR1 is LNHNV and CDR2 YYDKDF. At diagnosis, peripheral blood, uninvolved tumor-adjacent lung and tumor were collected and were preserved as a mix of fresh-frozen and FFPE material. For TCR repertoire profiling, the blood samples were analyzed as peripheral blood mononuclear cells. The input for sequencing was peripheral blood, taken before any cancer treatment. The source is a male donor older than 55 with stage I lung adenocarcinoma. The rearranged chain carries TRBV15 and TRBJ2-4; TRBD2 agrees with 9 junctional bases. The DNA sequence is given as TGTGCCACCAGCAGAGACGGTCTAGCGGGGAACGAGGCCAAAAACATTCAGTACTTC. Translated, it reads CATSRDGLAGNEAKNIQYF.